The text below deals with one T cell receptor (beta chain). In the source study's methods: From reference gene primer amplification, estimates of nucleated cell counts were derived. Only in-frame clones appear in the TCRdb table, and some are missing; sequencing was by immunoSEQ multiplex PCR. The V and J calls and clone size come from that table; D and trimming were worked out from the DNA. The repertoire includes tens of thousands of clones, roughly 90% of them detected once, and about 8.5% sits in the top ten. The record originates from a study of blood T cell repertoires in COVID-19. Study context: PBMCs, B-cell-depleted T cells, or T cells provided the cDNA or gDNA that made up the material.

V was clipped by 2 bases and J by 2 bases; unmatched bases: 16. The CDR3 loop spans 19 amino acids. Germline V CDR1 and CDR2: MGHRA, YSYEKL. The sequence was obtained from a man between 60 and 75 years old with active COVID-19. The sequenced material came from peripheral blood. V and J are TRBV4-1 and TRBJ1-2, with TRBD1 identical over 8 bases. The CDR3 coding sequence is TGCGCCAGCAGCCAAAGCCCCGGGACAGGAGACCTTCCCAACTATGGCTACACCTTC. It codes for CASSQSPGTGDLPNYGYTF.